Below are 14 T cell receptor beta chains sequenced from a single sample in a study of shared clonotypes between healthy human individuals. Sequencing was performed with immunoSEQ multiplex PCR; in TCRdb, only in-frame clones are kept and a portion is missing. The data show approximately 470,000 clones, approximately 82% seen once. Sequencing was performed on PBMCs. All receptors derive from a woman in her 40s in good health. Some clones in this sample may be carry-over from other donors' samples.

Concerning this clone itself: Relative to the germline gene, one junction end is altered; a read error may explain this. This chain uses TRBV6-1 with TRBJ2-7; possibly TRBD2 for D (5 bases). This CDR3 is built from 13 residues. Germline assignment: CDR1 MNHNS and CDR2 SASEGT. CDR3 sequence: CVSSGLGVYEQYF. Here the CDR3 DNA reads TGTGTCAGCAGTGGACTGGGTGTATACGAGCAGTACTTC.

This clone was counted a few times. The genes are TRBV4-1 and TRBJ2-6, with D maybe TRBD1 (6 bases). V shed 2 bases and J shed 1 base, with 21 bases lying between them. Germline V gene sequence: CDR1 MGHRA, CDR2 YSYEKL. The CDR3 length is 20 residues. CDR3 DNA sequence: TGCGCCAGCAGCCAAAAGTCATCCGGACAGATACTATCTGGGGCCAACGTCCTGACTTTC. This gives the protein CASSQKSSGQILSGANVLTF.

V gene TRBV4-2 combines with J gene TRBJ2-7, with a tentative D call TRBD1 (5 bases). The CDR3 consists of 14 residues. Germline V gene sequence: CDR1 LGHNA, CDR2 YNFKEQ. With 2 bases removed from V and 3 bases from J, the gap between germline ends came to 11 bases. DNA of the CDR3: TGTGCCAGCAGCCAACCTGACAGAAACTACGAGCAGTACTTC. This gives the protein CASSQPDRNYEQYF.

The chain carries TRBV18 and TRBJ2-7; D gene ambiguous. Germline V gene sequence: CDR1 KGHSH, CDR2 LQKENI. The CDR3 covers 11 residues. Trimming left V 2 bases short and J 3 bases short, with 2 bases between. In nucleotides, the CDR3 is TGTGCCAGCTCACCAGACTACGAGCAGTACTTC. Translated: CASSPDYEQYF.

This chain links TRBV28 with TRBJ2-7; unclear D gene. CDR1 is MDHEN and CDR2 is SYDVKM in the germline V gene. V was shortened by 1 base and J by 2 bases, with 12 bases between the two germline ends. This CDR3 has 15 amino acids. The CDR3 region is CASSLSPTRTYEQYF. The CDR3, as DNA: TGTGCCAGCAGTTTATCTCCGACACGAACCTACGAGCAGTACTTC.

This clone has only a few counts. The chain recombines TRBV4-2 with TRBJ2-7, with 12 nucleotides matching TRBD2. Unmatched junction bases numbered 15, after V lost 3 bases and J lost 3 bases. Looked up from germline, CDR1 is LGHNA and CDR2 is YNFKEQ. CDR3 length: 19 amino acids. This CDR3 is CASSQEGTSGRNLVYEQYF. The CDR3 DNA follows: TGTGCCAGCAGCCAGGAAGGGACTAGCGGGCGAAACCTAGTCTACGAGCAGTACTTC.

The CDR3 sequence is CASSLGLGVGENEQYF. The CDR3 region has the DNA TGCGCCAGCAGCTTGGGCCTAGGTGTGGGTGAAAACGAGCAGTACTTC. The chain links TRBV5-1 to TRBJ2-7; D uncertain. The ends were cut back, 0 bases at V and 5 bases at J, with 18 bases in the middle. The V gene's germline CDR1 is SGHRS and CDR2 YFSETQ. The length of the CDR3 is 16 residues.

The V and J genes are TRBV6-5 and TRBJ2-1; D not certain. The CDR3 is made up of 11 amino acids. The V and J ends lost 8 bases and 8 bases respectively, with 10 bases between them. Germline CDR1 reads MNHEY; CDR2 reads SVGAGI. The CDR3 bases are TGTGCCAGCGTCAGGAGCGATGAGCAGTTCTTC. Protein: CASVRSDEQFF.

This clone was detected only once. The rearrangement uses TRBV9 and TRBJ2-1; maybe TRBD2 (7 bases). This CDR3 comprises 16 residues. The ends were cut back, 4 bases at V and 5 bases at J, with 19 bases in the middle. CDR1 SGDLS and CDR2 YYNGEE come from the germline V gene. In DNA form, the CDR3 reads TGTGCCAGCAGCTTTCAGGGGACTACCCGGAACAATGAGCAGTTCTTC. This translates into CASSFQGTTRNNEQFF.

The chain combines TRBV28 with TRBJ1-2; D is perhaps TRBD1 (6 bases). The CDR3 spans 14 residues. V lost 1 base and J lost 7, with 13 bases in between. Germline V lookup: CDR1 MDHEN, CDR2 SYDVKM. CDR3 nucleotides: TGTGCCAGCAGTTTATCTCTGGGGGCGTCTGGCTACACCTTC. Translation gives CASSLSLGASGYTF.

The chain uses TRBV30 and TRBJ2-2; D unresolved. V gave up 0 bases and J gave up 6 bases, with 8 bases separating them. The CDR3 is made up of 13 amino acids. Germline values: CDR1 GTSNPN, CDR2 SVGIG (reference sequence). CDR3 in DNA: TGTGCCTGGAGTGTACAGCTCCCCGGGGAGCTGTTTTTT. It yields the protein CAWSVQLPGELFF. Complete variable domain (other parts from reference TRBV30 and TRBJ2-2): SQTIHQWPATLVQPVGSPLSLECTVEGTSNPNLYWYRQAAGRGLQLLFYSVGIGQISSEVPQNLSASRPQDRQFILSSKKLLLSDSGFYLCAWSVQLPGELFFGEGSRLTVL.

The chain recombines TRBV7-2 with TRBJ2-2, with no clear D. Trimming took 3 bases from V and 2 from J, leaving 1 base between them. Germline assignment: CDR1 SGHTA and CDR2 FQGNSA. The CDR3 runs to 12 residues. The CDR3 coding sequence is TGTGCCAGCAGCTTCAACACCGGGGAGCTGTTTTTT. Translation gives CASSFNTGELFF.

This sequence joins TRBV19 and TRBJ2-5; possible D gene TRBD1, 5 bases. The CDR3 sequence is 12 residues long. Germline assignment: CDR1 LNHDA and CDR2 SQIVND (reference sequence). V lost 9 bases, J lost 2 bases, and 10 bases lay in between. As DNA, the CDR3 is TGTGCCAGCAAGGGGCAGCAAGAGACCCAGTACTTC. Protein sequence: CASKGQQETQYF.

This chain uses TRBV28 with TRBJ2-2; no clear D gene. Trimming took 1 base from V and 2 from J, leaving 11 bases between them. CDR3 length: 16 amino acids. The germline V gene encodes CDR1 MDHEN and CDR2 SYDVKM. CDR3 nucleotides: TGTGCCAGCAGTTTATCATCCAGGCTAAACACCGGGGAGCTGTTTTTT. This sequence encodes CASSLSSRLNTGELFF.